This entry lists 26 T cell receptor beta chains sequenced from one sample in a study of immune evolution from preneoplasia to lung adenocarcinoma (dated by TCRdb to the early 2020s). The method was the immunoSEQ multiplex PCR assay. Here the immuneACCESS table is served through TCRdb, limited to in-frame sequences with V and J called. Missing clones are a known gap in these copies; in checked studies unresolved V genes cover under half, and the rest lacks a known reason. Within this sample are thousands of clones, with about four fifths of them counted one time only. The ten largest clones capture approximately 2.8% of the sample. Sequenced: FFPE lung adenocarcinoma in situ tissue. This specimen's cell subset or site label, interpreted: preinvasive adenocarcinoma in situ (AIS). The receptors come from a donor at least 70 years old with lung adenocarcinoma.

V and J are TRBV19 and TRBJ1-3; tentatively, D is TRBD1 (5 bases). Germline-derived CDR1 and CDR2 are LNHDA and SQIVND (reference sequence). The CDR3 is made up of 14 amino acids. With 7 bases removed from V and 0 bases from J, the gap between germline ends came to 10 bases. The CDR3 DNA follows: TGTGCCAGTACCGACAGAAACTCTGGAAACACCATATATTTT. It encodes CASTDRNSGNTIYF.

The chain couples TRBV7-9 to TRBJ2-3; 7 bases fit TRBD2. The CDR3 contains 18 residues. Germline CDR1 SEHNR, CDR2 FQNEAQ (reference sequence). The ends lost 2 bases at V and 2 bases at J; junction bases unmatched: 13. CDR3 nucleotide sequence: TGTGCCAGCAGCTTACAGGGCGCGAAGCGGGGCTTCACAGATACGCAGTATTTT. Translated, it gives CASSLQGAKRGFTDTQYF.

The CDR3 nucleotides are TGTGCCTGGAGTCGACTAGCGGGAAGTCAAGAGACCCAGTACTTC. Protein product: CAWSRLAGSQETQYF. V and J are TRBV30 and TRBJ2-5, with TRBD2 identical over 11 bases. The CDR3 is made up of 15 amino acids. CDR1 is GTSNPN and CDR2 is SVGIG in the germline V gene (reference sequence). With 2 bases clipped from V and 2 bases from J, the junction kept 4 bases outside the gene matches.

The rearrangement joins TRBV2 to TRBJ2-3, with 11 nucleotides matching TRBD2. V was clipped by 5 bases and J by 0 bases; unmatched bases: 7. The germline gives CDR1 SNHLY, CDR2 FYNNEI. The CDR3 covers 17 residues. CDR3 in DNA: TGTGCCAGCAGTCGCTCCACTAGCGGGGGTAGCACAGATACGCAGTATTTT. Translation: CASSRSTSGGSTDTQYF.

This clone is a singleton in its sample. The gene calls are TRBV5-6 and TRBJ1-1; TRBD1 matches at 8 bases. This CDR3 region has 14 residues. Germline assignment: CDR1 SGHDT and CDR2 YYEEEE. V was clipped by 7 bases and J by 0 bases; unmatched bases: 5. CDR3 DNA sequence: TGTGCCAGCGGGCCGACAGGGGTGAACACTGAAGCTTTCTTT. This encodes CASGPTGVNTEAFF.

The chain couples TRBV7-2 to TRBJ1-4, with 7 positions matching TRBD1. The CDR3 spans 14 residues. The V and J ends lost 5 bases and 5 bases, in that order; junction bases with no gene match: 5. CDR1 SGHTA and CDR2 FQGNSA come from the germline V gene. The DNA of the CDR3 is TGTGCCAGCAGCGGCCGACAGGGAAATGAAAAACTGTTTTTT. It codes for CASSGRQGNEKLFF.

The chain employs TRBV10-3 and TRBJ2-2, with 13 bases aligning to TRBD2. The CDR3 has 15 amino acids. The trim removed 10 bases at V and 0 bases at J, leaving 2 bases unmatched. CDR1 is ENHRY, CDR2 SYGVKD, per germline. This chain's CDR3 is CATGTSGANTGELFF. DNA for the CDR3: TGTGCCACGGGGACTAGCGGGGCGAACACCGGGGAGCTGTTTTTT.

This chain joins TRBV28 and TRBJ1-1; a possible D gene is TRBD1 (6 bases). The ends were cut back, 1 base at V and 6 bases at J, with 9 bases in the middle. Germline V CDR1 and CDR2: MDHEN, SYDVKM. This CDR3 comprises 13 residues. CDR3: CASSLFAGAEAFF. CDR3 bases: TGTGCCAGCAGTTTATTTGCAGGGGCTGAAGCTTTCTTT.

V usage is TRBV10-3 and J usage is TRBJ1-4, with unresolved D. Trimming removed 5 bases from V and 8 bases from J, with 12 bases in between. The V gene's germline CDR1 is ENHRY and CDR2 SYGVKD. The CDR3 is 13 amino acids. As DNA, the CDR3 is TGTGCCATCAGTCCCCAGGACGGGGAAAAACTGTTTTTT. It codes for CAISPQDGEKLFF.

The chain employs TRBV29-1 and TRBJ2-1; D is uncertain. Germline V lookup: CDR1 SQVTM, CDR2 ANQGSEA. Between the trimmed V and J ends, which lost 0 bases and 2 bases, there was a span of 8 bases. This CDR3 is 14 amino acids long. The CDR3 DNA is TGCAGCGTTGAAGATCGGCGACCCTACAATGAGCAGTTCTTC. Encoded protein: CSVEDRRPYNEQFF.

The CDR3 loop is CASSDPSSGNTIYF. The CDR3, as DNA: TGTGCCAGCAGTGATCCGAGCTCTGGAAACACCATATATTTT. The V gene is TRBV6-5, the J gene TRBJ1-3; D not resolved. Germline V CDR1 and CDR2: MNHEY, SVGAGI. This CDR3 is 14 amino acids long. Trimming cost V 5 bases and J 0 bases, with 8 bases left between them.

This clone has a handful of counts. The chain uses TRBV4-1 and TRBJ1-1; D uncertain. The CDR3 runs 15 residues. V lost 0 bases, J lost 0 bases, and 8 bases lay in between. Germline CDR1 reads MGHRA; CDR2 reads YSYEKL. CDR3 DNA: TGCGCCAGCAGCCAAGAAGCAGGCGTGAACACTGAAGCTTTCTTT. Translation: CASSQEAGVNTEAFF.

The chain combines TRBV30 with TRBJ1-5; D gene unclear. The germline V and J ends were trimmed by 4 bases and 3 bases, with 7 bases remaining between them. Germline V gene lookup returns CDR1 GTSNPN and CDR2 SVGIG (reference sequence). The CDR3 runs 12 residues. The chain's CDR3 is CAWNVPNQPQHF. The CDR3 DNA sequence: TGTGCCTGGAATGTCCCCAATCAGCCCCAGCATTTT.

The V call is TRBV7-9, the J call TRBJ2-7; D is perhaps TRBD2 (6 bases). Trimming removed 7 bases at V and 0 bases at J, with 16 bases between. The CDR3 sequence is 15 residues long. CDR1 SEHNR and CDR2 FQNEAQ come from the germline V gene (reference sequence). CDR3: CASTTLAASSYEQYF. The DNA of the CDR3 is TGTGCCAGCACCACCTTAGCGGCAAGCTCCTACGAGCAGTACTTC.

The chain employs TRBV19 and TRBJ1-5; D not certain. The length of the CDR3 is 13 residues. Germline CDR1 is LNHDA and CDR2 is SQIVND (reference sequence). V was shortened by 7 bases and J by 7 bases, with 14 bases between the two germline ends. The CDR3 region is CASIPSPGQPQHF. In DNA, the CDR3 is TGTGCCAGTATTCCCTCACCTGGACAGCCCCAGCATTTT.

V is TRBV18 and J is TRBJ2-5; 8 positions match TRBD2. Germline CDR1 is KGHSH and CDR2 is LQKENI. The trim removed 6 bases at V and 11 bases at J, leaving 11 bases unmatched. This CDR3 is 13 amino acids long. CDR3 loop: CASSVSGTPAQYF. As DNA, the CDR3 is TGTGCCAGCTCGGTTAGCGGGACCCCGGCTCAGTACTTC.

This clone was counted only a few times. The chain joins TRBV5-6 to TRBJ2-6; no clear D gene. Germline V gene sequence: CDR1 SGHDT, CDR2 YYEEEE. V was shortened by 4 bases and J by 4 bases, with 6 bases between the two germline ends. This CDR3 contains 13 residues. CDR3 sequence (DNA): TGTGCCAGCAGCGGTGACGGGGCCAACGTCCTGACTTTC. Amino acids: CASSGDGANVLTF. The full variable domain, with the rest looked up from reference TRBV5-6 and TRBJ2-6, is DAGVTQSPTHLIKTRGQQVTLRCSPKSGHDTVSWYQQALGQGPQFIFQYYEEEERQRGNFPDRFSGHQFPNYSSELNVNALLLGDSALYLCASSGDGANVLTFGAGSRLTVL.

The chain has TRBV5-1 and TRBJ1-1; D not resolved. The CDR3 sequence is 14 residues long. The V and J ends lost 0 bases and 3 bases respectively, with 9 bases between them. Germline-derived CDR1 and CDR2 are SGHRS and YFSETQ. The CDR3 reads CASSLGARDTEAFF. CDR3 DNA: TGCGCCAGCAGCTTGGGGGCGCGCGACACTGAAGCTTTCTTT.

The chain links TRBV30 to TRBJ2-4; TRBD2 is a possible D gene (7 bases). Trimming removed 3 bases from V and 6 bases from J, with 12 bases in between. The CDR3 runs 13 residues. Germline CDR1 is GTSNPN and CDR2 is SVGIG (reference sequence). The CDR3, as DNA: TGTGCCTGGAGCGAGGGGGAGGGAAACATTCAGTACTTC. It encodes CAWSEGEGNIQYF.

The rearrangement links TRBV14 to TRBJ1-1; no definite D call. Trimming took 1 base from V and 0 from J, leaving 9 bases between them. Germline V gives CDR1 SGHDN, CDR2 FVKESK. The CDR3 runs to 15 residues. The CDR3 nucleotides read TGTGCCAGCAGCCAAGTGGGCAAAATGAACACTGAAGCTTTCTTT. This sequence encodes CASSQVGKMNTEAFF.

The chain joins TRBV19 to TRBJ2-7; TRBD2 matches 7 bases. The ends lost 5 bases at V and 1 base at J; junction bases unmatched: 14. CDR3 size: 17 residues. Per the germline V gene, CDR1 is LNHDA and CDR2 is SQIVND (reference sequence). CDR3 region: CASSPHRGLKGSYEQYF. The CDR3 coding sequence is TGTGCCAGTAGTCCCCACCGGGGACTAAAAGGTTCCTACGAGCAGTACTTC.

V is TRBV9 and J is TRBJ1-2; TRBD1 might be the D (5 bases). In germline, CDR1 is SGDLS, CDR2 YYNGEE. V was clipped by 0 bases and J by 2 bases, with 11 bases between them. The CDR3 extends over 15 amino acids. The CDR3 bases are TGTGCCAGCAGCGTAGAGGCAGGGTCCAACTATGGCTACACCTTC. It is translated as CASSVEAGSNYGYTF.

The chain recombines TRBV18 with TRBJ2-7; possibly TRBD2 for D (5 bases). Trimming cost V 5 bases and J 5 bases, with 13 bases left between them. Germline values: CDR1 KGHSH, CDR2 LQKENI. This CDR3 comprises 13 residues. The CDR3 DNA follows: TGTGCCAGCTCATGGAATAGCGACCACGAGCAGTACTTC. Protein: CASSWNSDHEQYF.

The rearrangement joins TRBV5-4 to TRBJ2-1; TRBD2 might be the D (5 bases). The CDR3 extends over 17 amino acids. CDR1 SGHNT and CDR2 YYREEE come from the germline V gene (reference sequence). Trimming took off 4 bases at V and 0 bases at J, with 17 bases between the two ends. CDR3 sequence: CASSVGKRTLSYNEQFF. DNA for the CDR3: TGTGCCAGCAGCGTTGGCAAGCGGACTCTCTCCTACAATGAGCAGTTCTTC.

The rearrangement uses TRBV6-1 and TRBJ2-4, with 7 positions matching TRBD1. Germline loops: CDR1 MNHNS, CDR2 SASEGT. Losses at the gene ends were 4 bases for V and 3 bases for J; bases not matched to a gene: 9. CDR3 length equals 16 residues. The CDR3 region has the DNA TGTGCCAGCAGTGGTACAGGGGCGTCGGTCAAAAACATTCAGTACTTC. Encoded protein: CASSGTGASVKNIQYF.

The rearrangement joins TRBV5-4 to TRBJ1-1, with 8 bases lining up with TRBD1. The CDR3 is 14 residues long. V was pared by 0 bases and J by 3 bases, with 1 base of the junction left unmatched. Germline-derived CDR1 and CDR2 are SGHNT and YYREEE (reference sequence). CDR3 nucleotides: TGTGCCAGCAGCTTGGACAGGGGGGACACTGAAGCTTTCTTT. Its protein product is CASSLDRGDTEAFF.